The 15 T cell receptor beta chains in this list originate from one sample, sequenced in a study of blood T cell repertoires in COVID-19. The method was immunoSEQ multiplex PCR; TCRdb's version includes in-frame clones alone and lacks a portion of them. Of a few hundred thousand clones listed, roughly 90% are singletons. Sequenced: peripheral blood. These receptors were collected from a man younger than 30 who had recovered from COVID-19.

CDR3 bases: TGTGCCAGCTCCCTGGACAGGGGTGAGCAGTACTTC. Amino acid sequence: CASSLDRGEQYF. The chain is built from TRBV18 and TRBJ2-7, with 9 bases that match TRBD1. The CDR3 is 12 amino acids. J gave up 7 bases and V 6 bases, and 4 bases lay outside the gene matches. The germline V gene has CDR1 KGHSH and CDR2 LQKENI.

This clone was observed a handful of times. The chain is built from TRBV18 and TRBJ1-2, with 7 positions matching TRBD1. V gave up 4 bases and J gave up 5 bases; unmatched junction bases: 4. CDR1 and CDR2 from the germline V gene are KGHSH and LQKENI. CDR3 length equals 13 residues. CDR3 coding DNA: TGTGCCAGCTCACGCGGGACAGAGTATGGCTACACCTTC. Its protein product is CASSRGTEYGYTF.

This chain uses TRBV6-5 with TRBJ2-1, with a tentative D call TRBD2 (6 bases). The germline gives CDR1 MNHEY, CDR2 SVGAGI. Trimming cost V 2 bases and J 0 bases, with 11 bases left between them. The CDR3 extends over 16 amino acids. As DNA, the CDR3 is TGTGCCAGCAGTTACGTACGGGGGAGCTCCTACAATGAGCAGTTCTTC. Residues: CASSYVRGSSYNEQFF.

The chain employs TRBV18 and TRBJ2-7, with 7 bases lining up with TRBD2. V shed 3 bases and J 5 bases; nucleotides not matched to a gene: 10. The CDR3 contains 15 residues. Germline V CDR1 and CDR2: KGHSH, LQKENI. CDR3 loop: CASSPTRDGGNEQYF. The CDR3 nucleotides are TGTGCCAGCTCACCGACCCGGGACGGGGGGAACGAGCAGTACTTC.

The rearrangement uses TRBV11-3 and TRBJ2-7; a possible D gene is TRBD2 (6 bases). CDR1 and CDR2 from the germline V gene are SGHNT and YENEEA. The CDR3 contains 14 residues. Trimming stripped 2 bases from V and 1 base from J, with 9 bases between. CDR3: CASSLMEGSYEQYF. The CDR3 DNA reads as TGTGCCAGCAGCTTAATGGAGGGTTCCTACGAGCAGTACTTC.

The chain combines TRBV3-1 (or the pseudogene TRBV3-2) with TRBJ1-5, with D possibly matching TRBD1 (6 bases). Between the trimmed V and J ends, which lost 8 bases and 3 bases, there was a span of 20 bases. Germline CDR1 is LGHDT and CDR2 is YNNKEL (reference sequence). This CDR3 contains 16 residues. CDR3 residues: CASLSPGGAYNQPQHF. Here the CDR3 DNA reads TGTGCCAGCCTATCTCCGGGGGGGGCGTACAATCAGCCCCAGCATTTT.

The V gene is TRBV5-6, the J gene TRBJ1-2; 8 positions match TRBD1. CDR3 length: 14 residues. Germline CDR1 SGHDT, CDR2 YYEEEE. The V and J ends lost 4 bases and 4 bases, in that order; junction bases with no gene match: 6. The CDR3 region has the DNA TGTGCCAGCAGCCCCGGACAGGGACGCTATGGCTACACCTTC. Protein sequence: CASSPGQGRYGYTF.

This chain uses TRBV6-1 with TRBJ2-7; possible D gene TRBD1, 5 bases. The CDR3 spans 14 residues. CDR1 MNHNS and CDR2 SASEGT come from the germline V gene. Trimming removed 3 bases from V and 2 bases from J, with 11 bases in between. CDR3 DNA: TGTGCCAGCAGTGACCCAGGGTCACCCTACGAGCAGTACTTC. Its protein product is CASSDPGSPYEQYF.

This clone was found once. This chain uses TRBV3-1 (or the pseudogene TRBV3-2) with TRBJ1-3; perhaps TRBD1 as D (5 bases). V dropped 1 base and J dropped 7 bases, with 17 bases sitting between them. The length of the CDR3 is 16 residues. The V gene's germline CDR1 is LGHDT and CDR2 YNNKEL (reference sequence). The CDR3 nucleotides read TGTGCCAGCAGCCAAGGGGGCATCTCCCTTCGGAACACCATATATTTT. Its translation is CASSQGGISLRNTIYF.

This chain uses TRBV28 with TRBJ2-7; 9 bases line up with TRBD1. This CDR3 is 16 amino acids long. Germline values: CDR1 MDHEN, CDR2 SYDVKM. V gave up 5 bases and J gave up 0 bases; unmatched junction bases: 8. The CDR3 region has the DNA TGTGCCAGCAGTGTCTCCGGGACAGGGTACTCCTACGAGCAGTACTTC. This translates into CASSVSGTGYSYEQYF.

The chain recombines TRBV5-6 with TRBJ1-2, with TRBD1 matching 7 bases. Germline CDR1 and CDR2: SGHDT and YYEEEE. V shed 4 bases, J shed 5 bases, and the junction held 11 bases outside the gene matches. CDR3 length: 15 residues. This chain's CDR3 is CASSLGQVSGYGYTF. CDR3 nucleotides: TGTGCCAGCAGCCTCGGACAGGTATCAGGATATGGCTACACCTTC.

This chain connects TRBV27 to TRBJ1-2; TRBD1 is a possible D gene (6 bases). CDR3 size: 16 residues. Germline-derived CDR1 and CDR2 are MNHEY and SMNVEV (reference sequence). Deletions cut 5 bases from V and 2 bases from J, with 18 bases between. The CDR3 loop is CASSPRPLGGNYGYTF. CDR3 DNA: TGTGCCAGCAGTCCTCGGCCCCTAGGGGGAAACTATGGCTACACCTTC.

This clone has a single count. The chain is built from TRBV11-2 and TRBJ2-7, with D uncertain. This CDR3 has 13 amino acids. Germline CDR1 reads SGHAT; CDR2 reads FQNNGV. V was pared by 2 bases and J by 0 bases, with 5 bases between. The CDR3, as DNA: TGTGCCAGCAGCTTATCCAGCTCCTACGAGCAGTACTTC. The encoded protein is CASSLSSSYEQYF.

The rearrangement links TRBV9 to TRBJ2-2; no reliable D call. From germline, CDR1 is SGDLS and CDR2 YYNGEE. The CDR3 is 18 amino acids. V was shortened by 1 base and J by 2 bases, with 18 bases between the two germline ends. The CDR3 nucleotides read TGTGCCAGCAGCGTAACCACCTTTTCCGGGTCCAACACCGGGGAGCTGTTTTTT. Its translation is CASSVTTFSGSNTGELFF.

This clone was found a few times. This CDR3 reads CASSASGGLTEAFF. The CDR3 nucleotides are TGTGCCAGCAGTGCCTCAGGGGGCCTCACTGAAGCTTTCTTT. The V and J genes are TRBV6-2 or TRBV6-3 and TRBJ1-1; 8 bases align to TRBD1. This CDR3 contains 14 residues. V lost 5 bases and J lost 4; bases outside the gene matches: 6. Germline CDR1 and CDR2: MNHEY and SVGEGT.